Each of the 6 T cell receptor beta chains below was sequenced from the same sample in a study of identical twins. TCRdb reprocessed the 5' RACE reads via MiXCR and lists one record per CDR3 protein. Among around 490,000 distinct CDR3 sequences listed, 12% to 15% were seen once. These same records also appear under a second study, on yellow fever vaccine responses in identical twins.

The material sequenced was CD4+ T cells sorted from blood. These receptors all come from a woman younger than 30 in good health.

This clonotype occurred a few times. V gene TRBV5-1 combines with J gene TRBJ2-1; 8 bases match TRBD2. Germline V gene sequence: CDR1 SGHRS, CDR2 YFSETQ. The CDR3 has 16 residues. V shed 4 bases and J 6 bases; nucleotides not matched to a gene: 12. In nucleotides, the CDR3 is TGCGCCAGCAGCACAATCCCGGGGGGGCCAGGCAATGAGCAGTTCTTC. Its protein is CASSTIPGGPGNEQFF.

This clonotype was seen many times. The rearrangement links TRBV7-7 to TRBJ2-3; 8 bases are a match to TRBD1. The CDR3 totals 14 residues. Germline loops: CDR1 SSHAT, CDR2 FNYEAQ (reference sequence). Unmatched junction bases numbered 3, after V lost 3 bases and J lost 4 bases. The CDR3 is CASSFQGAADTQYF. CDR3 nucleotide sequence: TGTGCCAGCAGCTTTCAGGGGGCCGCAGATACGCAGTATTTT.

The rearrangement joins TRBV24-1 to TRBJ2-1; TRBD1 is a possible D gene (6 bases). Trimming pared 2 bases from V and 3 bases from J, leaving 10 bases between. This CDR3 region has 15 residues. Germline values: CDR1 KGHDR, CDR2 SFDVKD. This chain's CDR3 is CATSDSDRYYNEQFF. CDR3 bases: TGTGCCACCAGTGATTCGGACAGATACTACAATGAGCAGTTCTTC.

The V call is TRBV7-2, the J call TRBJ2-5; 8 nucleotides line up with TRBD1. This CDR3 has 16 residues. Germline assignment: CDR1 SGHTA and CDR2 FQGNSA. V was pared by 1 base and J by 2 bases, with 6 bases of the junction left unmatched. The CDR3 region is CASSLGPGTGQETQYF. CDR3 nucleotide sequence: TGTGCCAGCAGCTTAGGCCCAGGGACAGGACAAGAGACCCAGTACTTC.

This chain joins TRBV6-5 and TRBJ1-2; D gene unclear. Germline loops: CDR1 MNHEY, CDR2 SVGAGI. The length of the CDR3 is 14 residues. V shed 4 bases and J shed 2 bases, with 11 bases lying between them. The CDR3 loop is CASSSWMVNYGYTF. The CDR3 region has the DNA TGTGCCAGCAGTTCCTGGATGGTAAACTATGGCTACACCTTC.

V and J are TRBV6-2 or TRBV6-3 and TRBJ2-2; 9 nucleotides agree with TRBD2. CDR3 size: 18 residues. Trimming cost V 2 bases and J 4 bases; bases outside gene matches: 11. The V gene's germline CDR1 is MNHEY and CDR2 SVGEGT. The DNA for the CDR3 is TGTGCCAGCAGTTACCGAGTAGCGGGAGTTTCGGTCACCGGGGAGCTGTTTTTT. Its protein product is CASSYRVAGVSVTGELFF.